This TCR beta chain was recovered during a study of CXCR3-negative and CXCR3-positive naive CD8 T cells. Study findings and constraints: Memory CD8+ T cell repertoires were far less diverse than both naive subsets.

The study made its TRB cDNA libraries by 5' RACE, adding UMI labels. TCRdb re-called the 5' RACE reads; one entry per CDR3 protein, DNA not given. Listed are 37,000 or so distinct CDR3 sequences; roughly 8% falls within the top ten. As concerns this clonotype: Its antigen is undetermined.

This CDR3 region has 18 residues. Germline CDR1 reads MGHRA; CDR2 reads YSYEKL. V and J are TRBV4-1 and TRBJ2-1; TCRdb proposes TRBD2, but this gene call is untestable without DNA. Specimen: memory CD8+ T cells from blood. This clonotype originated in a human donor in good health. Some clones in this sample may be carry-over from other donors' samples. This CDR3 reads CASSQDALSGGAYNEQFF.